The 32 T cell receptor beta chains presented below share a single source sample, sequenced in a study of response to subunit inactivated influenza vaccine. TCRdb processed the RT-PCR reads anew with MiXCR; each CDR3 protein has one entry. The sample includes over 800,000 distinct CDR3 sequences, 21% of them seen just once. The starting material was PBMCs from blood, obtained roughly 5 days after vaccination. Every receptor here comes from a man between 50 and 59 years old who received an inactivated influenza vaccine.

This clonotype was detected a few times. The chain carries TRBV11-1 and TRBJ2-1; 10 nucleotides agree with TRBD2. The CDR3 is 15 amino acids. V shed 5 bases, J shed 9 bases, and the junction held 10 bases outside the gene matches. The germline gives CDR1 SGHAT, CDR2 FQDESV (reference sequence). CDR3 in amino acids: CASSPSGRALGEQFF. The CDR3 nucleotides read TGTGCCAGCAGCCCCAGCGGGAGGGCCCTAGGTGAGCAGTTCTTC.

This clonotype was recorded a few times. The V gene is TRBV4-3, the J gene TRBJ2-1; 7 bases are a match to TRBD2. Unmatched junction bases numbered 5, after V lost 0 bases and J lost 6 bases. The CDR3 has 15 residues. Germline-derived CDR1 and CDR2 are LGHNA and YSLEER. CDR3 amino acids: CASSQDWGRANEQFF. CDR3 bases: TGCGCCAGCAGCCAAGATTGGGGGAGGGCCAATGAGCAGTTCTTC.

The table lists this clonotype with a few counts. The J gene is TRBJ2-5, the V gene TRBV4-2, with TRBD2 as a possible D gene (5 bases). The CDR3 runs to 14 residues. Germline V gene lookup returns CDR1 LGHNA and CDR2 YNFKEQ. The germline V and J ends were trimmed by 1 base and 5 bases, with 11 bases remaining between them. The CDR3 coding sequence is TGTGCCAGCAGCCAAGTCGGAGCGGCCGAGACCCAGTACTTC. Amino acids: CASSQVGAAETQYF.

This clonotype was picked up a small number of times. J is TRBJ2-1 and V is TRBV27; D is ambiguous. The germline gives CDR1 MNHEY, CDR2 SMNVEV (reference sequence). This CDR3 region has 13 residues. V was cut by 5 bases and J by 9 bases, with 14 bases left in between. The DNA for the CDR3 is TGTGCCAGCAGTCGTTCCTTGTTGGGTGAGCAGTTCTTC. It codes for CASSRSLLGEQFF.

The gene calls are TRBV24-1 and TRBJ2-1, with TRBD2 identical over 11 bases. V lost 4 bases to trimming and J lost 4 bases; unmatched junction nucleotides: 14. Germline CDR1 reads KGHDR; CDR2 reads SFDVKD. The CDR3 is made up of 19 amino acids. The CDR3 reads CATSEAGTSGQWRYNEQFF. CDR3 sequence (DNA): TGTGCCACCAGTGAAGCCGGGACTAGCGGCCAATGGAGGTACAATGAGCAGTTCTTC.

The rearrangement uses TRBV10-3 and TRBJ2-7; 9 nucleotides line up with TRBD1. V shed 4 bases, J shed 6 bases, and the junction held 7 bases outside the gene matches. This CDR3 is 14 amino acids long. The germline V gene encodes CDR1 ENHRY and CDR2 SYGVKD. Written as DNA, the CDR3 is TGTGCCATCAGTGGGGACAGGGTCAGGGGCGAGCAGTACTTC. Protein sequence: CAISGDRVRGEQYF.

J is TRBJ2-2 and V is TRBV12-3 or TRBV12-4; the match to TRBD2 covers 7 bases. CDR3 length: 14 amino acids. Unmatched junction bases numbered 5, after V lost 9 bases and J lost 1 base. This CDR3 is CARKAGLNTGELFF. The CDR3 bases are TGTGCCAGAAAAGCGGGATTGAACACCGGGGAGCTGTTTTTT.

This clonotype was detected a few times. The chain is built from TRBV4-2 and TRBJ2-2, with 11 bases aligning to TRBD2. V dropped 6 bases and J dropped 4; count of bases not matched to a gene: 7. The length of the CDR3 is 16 residues. Germline V gives CDR1 LGHNA, CDR2 YNFKEQ. The CDR3 DNA sequence: TGTGCCAGCAGGTTAGCGGGAGGGCCACGCACCGGGGAGCTGTTTTTT. It is translated as CASRLAGGPRTGELFF.

This clonotype was observed a few times. V is TRBV11-2 and J is TRBJ2-7; D possibly uses TRBD1 or TRBD2 (5 bases each). V lost 7 bases to trimming and J lost 2 bases, with 27 bases between them. This CDR3 has 18 amino acids. Germline V gene data show CDR1 as SGHAT and CDR2 as FQNNGV. This CDR3 is CASKLLNLPPGDPYEQYF. CDR3 nucleotides: TGTGCCAGCAAGCTTCTCAACCTTCCCCCCGGGGACCCCTACGAGCAGTACTTC.

The rearrangement links TRBV7-2 to TRBJ2-2; D ambiguous. This CDR3 has 15 residues. Looked up from germline, CDR1 is SGHTA and CDR2 is FQGNSA. Between the trimmed V and J ends, which lost 2 bases and 0 bases, there was a span of 7 bases. The CDR3 protein is CASSLLGPNTGELFF. CDR3 in DNA: TGTGCCAGCAGCTTATTAGGCCCGAACACCGGGGAGCTGTTTTTT.

The V and J genes are TRBV20-1 and TRBJ2-5; 8 bases align to TRBD2. With 4 bases clipped from V and 0 bases from J, the junction kept 1 base outside the gene matches. Germline assignment: CDR1 DFQATT and CDR2 SNEGSKA (reference sequence). CDR3 size: 13 residues. CDR3 sequence: CSAKGLDQETQYF. DNA for the CDR3: TGCAGTGCTAAGGGACTAGACCAAGAGACCCAGTACTTC.

This chain uses TRBV7-2 with TRBJ2-3, with 10 bases matching TRBD2. Trimming took 4 bases from V and 5 from J; bases not matched to a gene: 12. Germline assignment: CDR1 SGHTA and CDR2 FQGNSA. The CDR3 length is 17 residues. The CDR3, as DNA: TGTGCCAGCAGCTCCAAAAGAGCGGGGGGGCGGGGAGATACGCAGTATTTT. Encoded protein: CASSSKRAGGRGDTQYF.

In this sample, this clonotype turned up many times. The V call is TRBV20-1, the J call TRBJ2-1; 10 positions agree with TRBD1. Looked up from germline, CDR1 is DFQATT and CDR2 is SNEGSKA (reference sequence). Trimming cost V 6 bases and J 5 bases; bases outside gene matches: 7. The CDR3 contains 14 residues. The CDR3: CSARQGAKNNEQFF. The CDR3 DNA is TGCAGTGCCCGACAGGGGGCGAAAAACAATGAGCAGTTCTTC.

This sequence joins TRBV7-3 and TRBJ2-1, with D possibly matching TRBD2 (6 bases). Trimming left V 5 bases short and J 5 bases short, with 13 bases between. The CDR3 spans 14 residues. CDR1 SGHTA and CDR2 FQGTGA come from the germline V gene. The CDR3 sequence is CASSPLAGNNEQFF. The CDR3 DNA reads TGTGCCAGCAGCCCTCTCGCGGGGAACAATGAGCAGTTCTTC.

V and J are TRBV5-6 and TRBJ2-7; possibly TRBD1 for D (6 bases). V lost 4 bases, J lost 0 bases, and 14 bases lay in between. Germline CDR1 is SGHDT and CDR2 is YYEEEE. The CDR3 covers 15 residues. DNA of the CDR3: TGTGCCAGCAGCATAACAGGGACCCTCTCCTACGAGCAGTACTTC. Its translation is CASSITGTLSYEQYF.

The gene calls are TRBV20-1 and TRBJ1-1, with D tentatively TRBD1 (5 bases). The CDR3 contains 15 residues. Trimming removed 4 bases at V and 1 base at J, with 16 bases between. CDR1 DFQATT and CDR2 SNEGSKA come from the germline V gene (reference sequence). CDR3: CSATEGTTTNTEAFF. DNA for the CDR3: TGCAGTGCTACGGAGGGGACCACTACGAACACTGAAGCTTTCTTT.

At least ten counts were recorded for this clonotype. V is TRBV29-1 and J is TRBJ2-1; possible D gene TRBD1, 6 bases. CDR1 SQVTM and CDR2 ANQGSEA come from the germline V gene. The CDR3 runs 13 residues. Between the trimmed V and J ends, which lost 6 bases and 3 bases, there was a span of 12 bases. CDR3: CSVSTGNYNEQFF. Here the CDR3 DNA reads TGCAGCGTCTCTACAGGGAACTACAATGAGCAGTTCTTC.

The chain employs TRBV5-6 and TRBJ1-5; no definite D call. Germline V CDR1 and CDR2: SGHDT, YYEEEE. This CDR3 has 15 residues. Between the trimmed V and J ends, which lost 3 bases and 0 bases, there was a span of 10 bases. CDR3: CASSSSAYSNQPQHF. The CDR3 coding sequence is TGTGCCAGCAGCTCCTCGGCTTATAGCAATCAGCCCCAGCATTTT.

The genes are TRBV7-6 and TRBJ2-5, with D perhaps TRBD1 or TRBD2 (6 bases each). The CDR3 has 12 amino acids. The germline V and J ends were trimmed by 5 bases and 7 bases, with 11 bases remaining between them. Looked up from germline, CDR1 is SGHVS and CDR2 is FNYEAQ. CDR3 DNA sequence: TGTGCCAGCAGCATCGAGGGGGGGACCCAGTACTTC. Translating gives CASSIEGGTQYF. Supplemented by reference TRBV7-6 and TRBJ2-5, the full variable domain reads GAGVSQSPRYKVTKRGQDVALRCDPISGHVSLYWYRQALGQGPEFLTYFNYEAQQDKSGLPNDRFSAERPEGSISTLTIQRTEQRDSAMYRCASSIEGGTQYFGPGTRLLVL.

This clonotype turned up a few times. The chain employs TRBV20-1 and TRBJ1-5, with D possibly matching TRBD1 (5 bases). Trimming cost V 1 base and J 5 bases, with 12 bases left between them. Germline V CDR1 and CDR2: DFQATT, SNEGSKA (reference sequence). This CDR3 is built from 14 residues. The CDR3 sequence: CSARAREGYQPQHF. DNA for the CDR3: TGCAGTGCTAGAGCCAGGGAAGGATATCAGCCCCAGCATTTT.

The J gene is TRBJ1-6, the V gene TRBV7-2; TRBD1 is a possible D gene (5 bases). Trimming removed 3 bases at V and 10 bases at J, with 7 bases between. Germline lookup yields CDR1 SGHTA and CDR2 FQGNSA. The CDR3 is made up of 12 amino acids. CDR3 sequence: CASSFRESPLHF. DNA for the CDR3: TGTGCCAGCAGCTTCAGGGAATCACCCCTCCACTTT.

The V gene is TRBV30, the J gene TRBJ1-2; no definite D call. Trimming took off 1 base at V and 2 bases at J, with 8 bases between the two ends. Germline CDR1 and CDR2: GTSNPN and SVGIG (reference sequence). This CDR3 contains 13 residues. DNA for the CDR3: TGTGCCTGGAGTGGTGGCAGGAACTATGGCTACACCTTC. Translating gives CAWSGGRNYGYTF. Full variable domain (remainder filled in from reference TRBV30 and TRBJ1-2): SQTIHQWPATLVQPVGSPLSLECTVEGTSNPNLYWYRQAAGRGLQLLFYSVGIGQISSEVPQNLSASRPQDRQFILSSKKLLLSDSGFYLCAWSGGRNYGYTFGSGTRLTVV.

This clonotype has a handful of counts. The chain combines TRBV10-3 with TRBJ2-5; no firm D call. CDR1 and CDR2 (germline): ENHRY, SYGVKD. Trimming pared 2 bases from V and 5 bases from J, leaving 6 bases between. The CDR3 sequence is 12 residues long. CDR3 in DNA: TGTGCCATCAGTGAGCGCAGGGAGACCCAGTACTTC. Protein product: CAISERRETQYF.

This clonotype was detected ten times or more. The chain recombines TRBV15 with TRBJ2-2, with D tentatively TRBD1 (6 bases). The V end lost 3 bases, the J end lost 9 bases, and 11 bases lay between the germline ends. CDR3 length: 13 amino acids. The germline CDR1 and CDR2 sequences are LNHNV and YYDKDF (reference sequence). CDR3 bases: TGTGCCACCAGCAGGGAAGGGACAAGGGAGCTGTTTTTT. Translation gives CATSREGTRELFF.

This clonotype has just a few counts. This chain connects TRBV6-5 to TRBJ2-4; D may be TRBD1 (6 bases). The CDR3 length is 19 residues. The germline V and J ends were trimmed by 2 bases and 7 bases, with 27 bases remaining between them. CDR1 and CDR2 (germline): MNHEY, SVGAGI. CDR3 DNA sequence: TGTGCCAGCAGTTACAGGCACAGGGAGTCGCCAGTTTCGTTGAACATTCAGTACTTC. Its translation: CASSYRHRESPVSLNIQYF.

This clonotype was seen more than once but under ten times. The chain is built from TRBV7-2 and TRBJ2-5; 7 positions match TRBD1. The CDR3 is made up of 15 amino acids. The germline CDR1 and CDR2 sequences are SGHTA and FQGNSA. V gave up 1 base and J gave up 5 bases; unmatched junction bases: 7. As DNA, the CDR3 is TGTGCCAGCAGCTTAGGCAACAGGGGTTTGGAGACCCAGTACTTC. Protein: CASSLGNRGLETQYF.

The chain links TRBV11-2 to TRBJ2-7; D perhaps matches TRBD2 (5 bases). V lost 1 base, J lost 3 bases, and 13 bases lay in between. Germline V gives CDR1 SGHAT, CDR2 FQNNGV. This CDR3 is 15 amino acids long. The CDR3: CASSLGRVRRYEQYF. CDR3 DNA: TGTGCCAGCAGCTTAGGGCGGGTCCGCCGCTACGAGCAGTACTTC.

V usage is TRBV28 and J usage is TRBJ2-1; the D call may be TRBD1 or TRBD2 (6 bases each). CDR1 and CDR2 (germline): MDHEN, SYDVKM. The CDR3 is 17 residues long. Trimming stripped 4 bases from V and 4 bases from J, with 20 bases between. CDR3 DNA sequence: TGTGCCAGCAGTTCACCCGTGGCAGGGGAGGATTACAATGAGCAGTTCTTC. It is translated as CASSSPVAGEDYNEQFF.

This clonotype has a handful of counts. The chain employs TRBV20-1 and TRBJ2-1, with 8 positions matching TRBD2. Germline V gives CDR1 DFQATT, CDR2 SNEGSKA (reference sequence). The CDR3 runs 16 residues. The trim removed 3 bases at V and 0 bases at J, leaving 7 bases unmatched. Here the CDR3 DNA reads TGCAGTGCTAGCCCCCGGGAGGGACCCTCCTACAATGAGCAGTTCTTC. Its protein product is CSASPREGPSYNEQFF.

At least ten counts were recorded for this clonotype. The CDR3 region is CASSGLGGKEQFF. The DNA of the CDR3 is TGTGCCAGCAGTGGGCTGGGGGGCAAGGAGCAGTTCTTC. V usage is TRBV27 and J usage is TRBJ2-1; either TRBD1 or TRBD2 may fit D (6 bases each). The CDR3 covers 13 residues. V dropped 5 bases and J dropped 10 bases, with 15 bases sitting between them. CDR1 and CDR2 (germline): MNHEY, SMNVEV (reference sequence).

V gene TRBV5-1 combines with J gene TRBJ2-7; the D is unclear. CDR1 and CDR2 from the germline V gene are SGHRS and YFSETQ. With 0 bases removed from V and 0 bases from J, the gap between germline ends came to 10 bases. The CDR3 has 15 amino acids. The CDR3 region is CASSLGGEPSYEQYF. Written as DNA, the CDR3 is TGCGCCAGCAGCTTGGGTGGGGAACCCTCCTACGAGCAGTACTTC.

V and J are TRBV12-3 or TRBV12-4 and TRBJ1-4, with 9 bases lining up with TRBD1. V lost 2 bases to trimming and J lost 7 bases; unmatched junction nucleotides: 8. The CDR3 runs 16 residues. DNA of the CDR3: TGTGCCAGCAGTTTATTGGGACAGGGATTTCGTGAAAAACTGTTTTTT. Protein sequence: CASSLLGQGFREKLFF.